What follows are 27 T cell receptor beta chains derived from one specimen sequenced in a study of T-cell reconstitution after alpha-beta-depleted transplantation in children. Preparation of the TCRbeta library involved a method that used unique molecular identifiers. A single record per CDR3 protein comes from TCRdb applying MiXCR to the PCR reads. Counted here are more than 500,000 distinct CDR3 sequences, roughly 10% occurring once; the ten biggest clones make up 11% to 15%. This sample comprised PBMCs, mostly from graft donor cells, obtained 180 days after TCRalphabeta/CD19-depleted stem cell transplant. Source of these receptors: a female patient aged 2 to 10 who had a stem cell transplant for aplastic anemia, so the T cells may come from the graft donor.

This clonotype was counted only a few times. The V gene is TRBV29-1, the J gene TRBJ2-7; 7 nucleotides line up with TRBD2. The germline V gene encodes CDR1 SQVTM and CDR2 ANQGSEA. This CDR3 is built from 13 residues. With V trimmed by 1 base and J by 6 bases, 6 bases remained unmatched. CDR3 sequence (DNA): TGCAGCGTTGAAGCCTATAGCGGGCTCGAGCAGTACGTC. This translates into CSVEAYSGLEQYV.

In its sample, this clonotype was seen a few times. The CDR3 here is CASSPYRDSGNTIYF. The CDR3 DNA reads as TGTGCCAGCTCACCTTACCGGGACTCTGGAAACACCATATATTTT. The chain joins TRBV18 to TRBJ1-3, with no clear D. Trimming cost V 3 bases and J 0 bases, with 9 bases left between them. The CDR3 contains 15 residues. The V gene's germline CDR1 is KGHSH and CDR2 LQKENI.

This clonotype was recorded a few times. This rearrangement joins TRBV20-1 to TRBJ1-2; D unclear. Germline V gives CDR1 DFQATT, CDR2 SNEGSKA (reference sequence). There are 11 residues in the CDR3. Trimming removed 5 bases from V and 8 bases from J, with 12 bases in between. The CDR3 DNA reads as TGCAGTGCTTCCACCAGGCGCGGCTACACCTTC. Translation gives CSASTRRGYTF.

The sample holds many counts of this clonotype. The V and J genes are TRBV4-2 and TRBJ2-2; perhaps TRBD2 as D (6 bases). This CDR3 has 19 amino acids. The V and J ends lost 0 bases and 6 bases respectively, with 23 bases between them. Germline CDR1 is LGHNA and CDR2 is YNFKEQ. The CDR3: CASSQERATRRGWAGELFF. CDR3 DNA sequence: TGTGCCAGCAGCCAAGAGCGCGCAACTCGGAGGGGATGGGCCGGGGAGCTGTTTTTT.

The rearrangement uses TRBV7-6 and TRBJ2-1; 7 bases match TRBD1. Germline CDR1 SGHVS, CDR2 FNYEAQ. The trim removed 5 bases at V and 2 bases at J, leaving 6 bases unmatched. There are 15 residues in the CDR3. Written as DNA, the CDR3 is TGTGCCAGCAGCCCCTCACAGGGGACCTACAATGAGCAGTTCTTC. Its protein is CASSPSQGTYNEQFF.

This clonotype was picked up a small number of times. CDR3: CATSTAGQRYNEQFF. The CDR3, as DNA: TGTGCCACCAGCACAGCGGGACAGCGATACAATGAGCAGTTCTTC. This chain uses TRBV15 with TRBJ2-1; D is perhaps TRBD1 or TRBD2 (7 bases each). Germline CDR1 reads LNHNV; CDR2 reads YYDKDF (reference sequence). Deletions cut 4 bases from V and 4 bases from J, with 14 bases between. The CDR3 loop spans 15 amino acids.

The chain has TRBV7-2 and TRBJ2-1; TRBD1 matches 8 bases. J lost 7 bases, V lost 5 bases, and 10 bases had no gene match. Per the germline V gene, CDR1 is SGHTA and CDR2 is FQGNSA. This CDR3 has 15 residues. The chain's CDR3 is CASSLGQVNFNEQFF. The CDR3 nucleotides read TGTGCCAGCAGCCTGGGACAGGTGAATTTTAATGAGCAGTTCTTC.

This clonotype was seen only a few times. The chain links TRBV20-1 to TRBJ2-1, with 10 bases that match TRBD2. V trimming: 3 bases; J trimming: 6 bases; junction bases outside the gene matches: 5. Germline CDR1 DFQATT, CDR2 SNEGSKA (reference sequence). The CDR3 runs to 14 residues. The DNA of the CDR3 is TGCAGTGCTAGGATGAGCGGGAGGGGCAATGAGCAGTTCTTC. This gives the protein CSARMSGRGNEQFF.

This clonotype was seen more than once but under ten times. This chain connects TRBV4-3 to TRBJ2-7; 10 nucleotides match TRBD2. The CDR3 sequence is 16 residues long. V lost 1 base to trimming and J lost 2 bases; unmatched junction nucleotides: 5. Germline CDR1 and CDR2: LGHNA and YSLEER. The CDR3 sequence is CASSQGLAGETYEQYF. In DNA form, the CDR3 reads TGCGCCAGCAGCCAAGGGCTAGCGGGAGAAACCTACGAGCAGTACTTC.

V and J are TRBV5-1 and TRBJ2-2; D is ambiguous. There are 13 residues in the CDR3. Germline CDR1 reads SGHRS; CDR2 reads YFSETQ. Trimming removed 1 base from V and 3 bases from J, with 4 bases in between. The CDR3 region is CASSLFYTGELFF. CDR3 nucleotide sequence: TGCGCCAGCAGCTTGTTTTACACCGGGGAGCTGTTTTTT.

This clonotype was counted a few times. CDR3 coding DNA: TGTGCCAGTAACCAGGGGGGTTACGAGCAGTACTTC. Amino acids: CASNQGGYEQYF. V is TRBV12-3 or TRBV12-4 and J is TRBJ2-7, with D possibly matching TRBD1 (7 bases). Trimming removed 9 bases from V and 4 bases from J, with 13 bases in between. The CDR3 contains 12 residues.

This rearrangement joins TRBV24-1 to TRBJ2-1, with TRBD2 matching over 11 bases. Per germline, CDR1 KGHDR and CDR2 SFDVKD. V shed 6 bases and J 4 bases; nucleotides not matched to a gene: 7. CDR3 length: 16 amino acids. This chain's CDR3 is CATSSVGTSGYNEQFF. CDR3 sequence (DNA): TGTGCCACCAGTTCAGTCGGGACTAGCGGTTACAATGAGCAGTTCTTC.

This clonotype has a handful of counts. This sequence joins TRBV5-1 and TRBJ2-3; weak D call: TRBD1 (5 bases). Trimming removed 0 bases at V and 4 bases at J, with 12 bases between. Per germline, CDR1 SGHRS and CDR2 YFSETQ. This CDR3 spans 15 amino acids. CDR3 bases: TGCGCCAGCAGCTTGGCCGCAGGGTCGTCAGATACGCAGTATTTT. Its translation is CASSLAAGSSDTQYF.

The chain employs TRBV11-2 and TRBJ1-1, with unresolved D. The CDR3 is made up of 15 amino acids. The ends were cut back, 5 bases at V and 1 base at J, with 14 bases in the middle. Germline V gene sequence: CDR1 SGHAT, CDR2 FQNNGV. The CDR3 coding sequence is TGTGCCAGCAGCCCCCGGAAGCAAACGAACACTGAAGCTTTCTTT. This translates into CASSPRKQTNTEAFF.

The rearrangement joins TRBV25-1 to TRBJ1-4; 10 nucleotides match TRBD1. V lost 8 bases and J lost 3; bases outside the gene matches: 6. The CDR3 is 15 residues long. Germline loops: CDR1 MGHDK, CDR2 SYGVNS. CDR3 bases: TGTGCCAGCGGGGGACAGGGGAGGTCTAATGAAAAACTGTTTTTT. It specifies CASGGQGRSNEKLFF.

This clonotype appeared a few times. CDR3 coding DNA: TGTGCCAGCAGCGACAGCGGGAGTACAGATACGCAGTATTTT. Translation: CASSDSGSTDTQYF. The rearrangement uses TRBV9 and TRBJ2-3, with 8 bases matching TRBD2. Per the germline V gene, CDR1 is SGDLS and CDR2 is YYNGEE. This CDR3 comprises 14 residues. The J segment lost 3 bases and the V segment lost 3 bases, leaving 3 bases of the junction unmatched. The full variable domain, in which reference TRBV9 and TRBJ2-3 provide the parts outside the CDR3, is DSGVTQTPKHLITATGQRVTLRCSPRSGDLSVYWYQQSLDQGLQFLIQYYNGEERAKGNILERFSAQQFPDLHSELNLSSLELGDSALYFCASSDSGSTDTQYFGPGTRLTVL.

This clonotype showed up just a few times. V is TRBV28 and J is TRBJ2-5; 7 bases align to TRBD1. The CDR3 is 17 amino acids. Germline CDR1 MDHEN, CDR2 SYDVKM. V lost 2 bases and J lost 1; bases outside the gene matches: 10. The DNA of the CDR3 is TGTGCCAGCAGTTTAAACCCCTTCGGGACAGCCCAAGAGACCCAGTACTTC. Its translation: CASSLNPFGTAQETQYF.

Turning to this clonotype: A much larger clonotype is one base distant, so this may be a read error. The chain's CDR3 is CTEAGAMAGELFF. Written as DNA, the CDR3 is TGCACAGAGGCGGGAGCCATGGCCGGGGAGCTGTTTTTT. The chain links TRBV29-1 to TRBJ2-2; 7 positions agree with TRBD2. The CDR3 extends over 13 amino acids. The germline V gene has CDR1 SQVTM and CDR2 ANQGSEA.

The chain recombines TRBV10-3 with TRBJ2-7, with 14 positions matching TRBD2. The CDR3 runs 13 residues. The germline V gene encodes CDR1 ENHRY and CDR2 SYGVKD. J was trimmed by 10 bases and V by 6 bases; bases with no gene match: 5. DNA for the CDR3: TGTGCCATCAGCGGGACTAGCGGGGGCTTTCAGTACGTC. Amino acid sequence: CAISGTSGGFQYV.

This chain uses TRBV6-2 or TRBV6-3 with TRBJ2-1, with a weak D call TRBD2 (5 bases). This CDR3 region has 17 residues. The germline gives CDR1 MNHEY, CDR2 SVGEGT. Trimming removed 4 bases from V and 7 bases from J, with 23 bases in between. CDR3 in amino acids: CASSFLETSNFDNEQFF. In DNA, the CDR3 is TGTGCCAGCAGTTTCCTCGAAACTAGTAATTTTGATAATGAGCAGTTCTTC.

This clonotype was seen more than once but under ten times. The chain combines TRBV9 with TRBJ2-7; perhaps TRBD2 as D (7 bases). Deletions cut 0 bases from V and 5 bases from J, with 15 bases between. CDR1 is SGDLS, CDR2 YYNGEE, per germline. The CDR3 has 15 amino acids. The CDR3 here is CASSVGGGGLDEQYF. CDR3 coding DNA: TGTGCCAGCAGCGTAGGGGGGGGCGGACTGGACGAGCAGTACTTC.

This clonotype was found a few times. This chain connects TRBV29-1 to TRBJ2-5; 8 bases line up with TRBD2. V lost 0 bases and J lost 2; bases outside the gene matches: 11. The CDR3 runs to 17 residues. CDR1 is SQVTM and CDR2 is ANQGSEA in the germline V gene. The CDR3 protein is CSVEDPQGSGKQETQYF. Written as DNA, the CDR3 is TGCAGCGTTGAAGACCCACAGGGTAGCGGGAAACAAGAGACCCAGTACTTC.

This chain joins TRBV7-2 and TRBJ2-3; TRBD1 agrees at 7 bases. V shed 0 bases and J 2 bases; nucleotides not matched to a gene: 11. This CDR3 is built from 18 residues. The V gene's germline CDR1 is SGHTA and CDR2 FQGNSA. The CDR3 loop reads CASSLARQGRLFTDTQYF. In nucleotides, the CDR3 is TGTGCCAGCAGCTTAGCTCGACAGGGTAGATTATTCACAGATACGCAGTATTTT. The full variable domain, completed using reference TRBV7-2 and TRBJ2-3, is GAGVSQSPSNKVTEKGKDVELRCDPISGHTALYWYRQSLGQGLEFLIYFQGNSAPDKSGLPSDRFSAERTGGSVSTLTIQRTQQEDSAVYLCASSLARQGRLFTDTQYFGPGTRLTVL.

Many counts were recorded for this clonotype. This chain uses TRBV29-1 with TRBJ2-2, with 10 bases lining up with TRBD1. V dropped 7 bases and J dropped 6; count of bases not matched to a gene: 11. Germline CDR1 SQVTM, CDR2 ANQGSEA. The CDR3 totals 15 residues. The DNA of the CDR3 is TGCAGCGCGCGCCGGGGGACAGGGGCCGCCGGGGAGCTGTTTTTT. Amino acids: CSARRGTGAAGELFF.

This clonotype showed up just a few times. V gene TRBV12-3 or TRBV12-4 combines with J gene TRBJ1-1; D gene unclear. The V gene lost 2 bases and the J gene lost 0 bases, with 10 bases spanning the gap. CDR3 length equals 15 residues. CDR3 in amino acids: CASSLLSGMNTEAFF. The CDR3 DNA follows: TGTGCCAGCAGTTTACTCTCAGGAATGAACACTGAAGCTTTCTTT.

The CDR3 here is CASSGARGYEKLFF. The CDR3 nucleotides read TGTGCCAGCAGCGGGGCCCGGGGCTATGAAAAACTGTTTTTT. This chain connects TRBV7-9 to TRBJ1-4, with D possibly matching TRBD1 (5 bases). Germline loops: CDR1 SEHNR, CDR2 FQNEAQ (reference sequence). CDR3 length: 14 residues. The V and J ends lost 5 bases and 6 bases respectively, with 13 bases between them.

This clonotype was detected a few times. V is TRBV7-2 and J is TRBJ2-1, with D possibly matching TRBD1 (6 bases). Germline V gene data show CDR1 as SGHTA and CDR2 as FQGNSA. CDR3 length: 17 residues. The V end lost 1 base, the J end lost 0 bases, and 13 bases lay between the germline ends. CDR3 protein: CASSLVGAARSYNEQFF. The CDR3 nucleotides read TGTGCCAGCAGCTTAGTGGGGGCGGCCCGCTCCTACAATGAGCAGTTCTTC.